A selection of T cell receptor beta chains follows, all from one sample in a study of blood T cells in healthy people across ages. TCRdb re-called the 5' RACE reads with MiXCR, one entry per CDR3 protein. The repertoire holds more than 1 million distinct CDR3 sequences, with over 35% as singletons. Sequenced sample: blood. The receptors come from a woman aged 55-70 years in good health. CDR3s include the opening cysteine and the closing phenylalanine or tryptophan.

V gene	J gene	CDR3 protein
TRBV20-1	TRBJ2-3	CSASYSLPDTQYF
TRBV27	TRBJ1-1	CASSLTPGVMNTEAFF
TRBV10-3	TRBJ2-5	CAIRRSGEYQETQYF
TRBV12-3/TRBV12-4	TRBJ2-7	CASSLWLADSYEQYF
TRBV10-1	TRBJ2-1	CASSESGTGWNEQFF
TRBV12-3/TRBV12-4	TRBJ2-4	CASNPDTSNIQYF
TRBV10-3	TRBJ1-5	CAITGTPNQPQHF
TRBV6-6	TRBJ2-2	CASSSGGEGITGELFF
TRBV20-1	TRBJ2-1	CSADGTGNDEQFF
TRBV28	TRBJ2-5	CASSLSSGSGFREQYF
TRBV7-8	TRBJ2-7	CASSTRRRLAGVNEQYF
TRBV9	TRBJ2-2	CATTRGGGPTGELFF
TRBV20-1	TRBJ2-7	CSAARGAEQYF
TRBV20-1	TRBJ2-5	CSARAWRRLQETQYF
TRBV28	TRBJ1-2	CASSFGKGGYTF
TRBV6-6	TRBJ1-2	CASSPAGDYYGYTF
TRBV7-3	TRBJ2-5	CASSRAGEEETQYF
TRBV6-4	TRBJ2-1	CVSSDSGRSSYNEQFF
TRBV25-1	TRBJ2-1	CASSTSGPISYNEQFF
TRBV5-1	TRBJ2-7	CASNLVAGYEQYF
TRBV20-1	TRBJ2-7	CSARFGSYEQYF
TRBV6-6	TRBJ1-1	CASSYAKNTEAFF
TRBV11-2	TRBJ2-4	CASSSAGGVGIQYF
TRBV5-8	TRBJ2-3	CASSLADRAGDPADTQYF
TRBV12-3/TRBV12-4	TRBJ1-6	CASSTNENSPLHF
TRBV20-1	TRBJ2-1	CSTHRGTRVRDEQFF
TRBV30	TRBJ1-2	CAWSIAQTGGYTF
TRBV24-1	TRBJ2-3	CATRLGGQGADTQYF
TRBV20-1	TRBJ2-3	CSAQFSGRGDTQYF
TRBV29-1	TRBJ2-2	CSVENLAGELFF
TRBV5-1	.	CASSRNNPGLAVYEQYF
TRBV27	TRBJ2-3	CASSGRGTLDTQYF
TRBV29-1	TRBJ2-7	CSVHGTPYEQYF
TRBV2	TRBJ2-7	CASRMTSGGYEQYF
TRBV20-1	TRBJ2-5	CSAPFPSQETQYF
TRBV20-1	TRBJ2-5	CSASSSGIEETQYF
TRBV10-3	.	CAIRRLAGGQVGYEQYF
TRBV29-1	TRBJ2-7	CSVAKGPYEQYF
TRBV5-1	TRBJ2-7	CASSWVGEGYYEQYF
TRBV27	TRBJ1-4	CASSSPQAANEKLFF
TRBV12-3/TRBV12-4	TRBJ2-3	CASSLASGLAGVFLPTDTQYF
TRBV7-2	TRBJ2-3	CASSFPGVTQYF
TRBV7-6	TRBJ2-1	CASSLARGLFGKNEQFF
TRBV9	TRBJ2-5	CASSVATSGAQETQYF
TRBV27	TRBJ2-7	CASSQYRDSYEQYF
TRBV12-3/TRBV12-4	TRBJ2-3	CASSLNWWSSTDTQYF
TRBV25-1	TRBJ2-7	CASKAGGLGYEQYF
TRBV27	TRBJ2-1	CASSPPEKGREQFF